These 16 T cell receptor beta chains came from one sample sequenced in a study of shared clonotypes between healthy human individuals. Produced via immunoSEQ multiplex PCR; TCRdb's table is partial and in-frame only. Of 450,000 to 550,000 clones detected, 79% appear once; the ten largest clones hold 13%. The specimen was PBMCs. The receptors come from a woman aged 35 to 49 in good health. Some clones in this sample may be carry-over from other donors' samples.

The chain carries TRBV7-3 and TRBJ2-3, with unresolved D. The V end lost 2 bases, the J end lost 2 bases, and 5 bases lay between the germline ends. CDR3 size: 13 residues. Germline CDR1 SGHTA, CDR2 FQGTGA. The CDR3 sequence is CASSLGPTDTQYF. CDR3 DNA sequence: TGTGCCAGCAGCTTAGGGCCCACAGATACGCAGTATTTT.

This CDR3 reads CASSLWGLKNTEAFF. The CDR3 DNA follows: TGTGCCAGCAGTTTATGGGGGTTAAAGAACACTGAAGCTTTCTTT. This chain uses TRBV27 with TRBJ1-1, with TRBD1 as a possible D gene (5 bases). This CDR3 has 15 residues. Trimming pared 1 base from V and 1 base from J, leaving 10 bases between. From germline, CDR1 is MNHEY and CDR2 SMNVEV (reference sequence).

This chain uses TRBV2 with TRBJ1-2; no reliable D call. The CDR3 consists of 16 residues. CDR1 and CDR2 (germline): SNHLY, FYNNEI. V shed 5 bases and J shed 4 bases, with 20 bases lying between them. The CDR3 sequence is CASSTPGLSGSYGYTF. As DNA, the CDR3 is TGTGCCAGCAGTACCCCCGGGTTATCGGGCAGCTATGGCTACACCTTC.

CDR3 sequence (DNA): TGTGCCAGCAGCTTAGTGATCTTAGGGTTCGAGACCCAGTACTTC. Its protein product is CASSLVILGFETQYF. The V and J genes are TRBV7-8 and TRBJ2-5; no reliable D call. The CDR3 consists of 15 residues. Between the trimmed V and J ends, which lost 1 base and 5 bases, there was a span of 14 bases. CDR1 is SGHVS, CDR2 FQNEAQ, per germline.

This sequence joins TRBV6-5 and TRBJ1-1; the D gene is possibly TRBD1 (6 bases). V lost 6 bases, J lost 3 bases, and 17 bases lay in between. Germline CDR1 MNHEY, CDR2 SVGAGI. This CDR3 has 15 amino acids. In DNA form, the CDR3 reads TGTGCCAGCAGAAGGGGGAATTGGATGGACACTGAAGCTTTCTTT. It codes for CASRRGNWMDTEAFF.

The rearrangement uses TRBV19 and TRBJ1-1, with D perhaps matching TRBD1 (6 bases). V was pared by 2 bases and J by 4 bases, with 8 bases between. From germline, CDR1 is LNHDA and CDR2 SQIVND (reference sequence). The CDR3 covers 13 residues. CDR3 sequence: CASSIQGTTEAFF. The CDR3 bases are TGTGCCAGTAGTATACAGGGGACCACTGAAGCTTTCTTT. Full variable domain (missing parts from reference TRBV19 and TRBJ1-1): DGGITQSPKYLFRKEGQNVTLSCEQNLNHDAMYWYRQDPGQGLRLIYYSQIVNDFQKGDIAEGYSVSREKKESFPLTVTSAQKNPTAFYLCASSIQGTTEAFFGQGTRLTVV.

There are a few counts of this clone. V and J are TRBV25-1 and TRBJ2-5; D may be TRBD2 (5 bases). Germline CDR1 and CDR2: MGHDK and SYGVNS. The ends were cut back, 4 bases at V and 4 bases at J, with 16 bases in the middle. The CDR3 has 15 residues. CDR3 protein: CASSVIRGLGETQYF. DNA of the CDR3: TGTGCCAGCAGTGTCATCCGGGGTTTGGGAGAGACCCAGTACTTC.

In nucleotides, the CDR3 is TGTGCCTGGAGTGTCACTGCGGCTAGCAATAACCCGGGGGAGCTGTTTTTT. This gives the protein CAWSVTAASNNPGELFF. The chain is built from TRBV30 and TRBJ2-2; weak D call: TRBD2 (5 bases). The CDR3 is 17 residues long. Looked up from germline, CDR1 is GTSNPN and CDR2 is SVGIG (reference sequence). V was clipped by 0 bases and J by 8 bases, with 22 bases between them.

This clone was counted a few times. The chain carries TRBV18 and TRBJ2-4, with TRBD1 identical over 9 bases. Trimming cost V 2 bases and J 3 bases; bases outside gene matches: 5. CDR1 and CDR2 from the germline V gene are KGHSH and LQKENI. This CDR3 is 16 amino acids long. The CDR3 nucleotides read TGTGCCAGCTCACCAAGGGACAGGGATAACAAAAACATTCAGTACTTC. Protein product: CASSPRDRDNKNIQYF. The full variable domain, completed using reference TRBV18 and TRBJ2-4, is NAGVMQNPRHLVRRRGQEARLRCSPMKGHSHVYWYRQLPEEGLKFMVYLQKENIIDESGMPKERFSAEFPKEGPSILRIQQVVRGDSAAYFCASSPRDRDNKNIQYFGAGTRLSVL.

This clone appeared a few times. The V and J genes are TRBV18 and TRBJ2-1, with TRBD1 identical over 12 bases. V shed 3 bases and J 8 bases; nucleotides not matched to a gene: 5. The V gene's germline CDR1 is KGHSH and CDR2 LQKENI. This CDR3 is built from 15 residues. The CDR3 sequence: CASSPQGQGADEQFF. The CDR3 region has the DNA TGTGCCAGCTCACCGCAGGGACAGGGGGCCGATGAGCAGTTCTTC.

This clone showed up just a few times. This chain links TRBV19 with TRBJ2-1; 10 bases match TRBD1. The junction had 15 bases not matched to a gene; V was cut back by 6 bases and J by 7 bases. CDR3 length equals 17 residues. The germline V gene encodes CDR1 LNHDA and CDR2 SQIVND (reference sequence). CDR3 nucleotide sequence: TGTGCCAGTAGAGCAACCAGGGGACAGGGGTATGGAAATGAGCAGTTCTTC. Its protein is CASRATRGQGYGNEQFF.

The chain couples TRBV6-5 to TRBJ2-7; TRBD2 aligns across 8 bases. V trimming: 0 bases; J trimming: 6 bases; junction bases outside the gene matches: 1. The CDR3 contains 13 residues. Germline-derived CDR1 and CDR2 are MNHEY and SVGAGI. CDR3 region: CASSYSSGSEQYF. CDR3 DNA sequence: TGTGCCAGCAGTTACTCCAGCGGGAGCGAGCAGTACTTC.

Written as DNA, the CDR3 is TGTGCCAGCAGCTTCCAACCCGGGAACTGGCAAACAGATACGCAGTATTTT. This encodes CASSFQPGNWQTDTQYF. The chain uses TRBV9 and TRBJ2-3, with a possible D match to TRBD2 (5 bases). Trimming pared 4 bases from V and 3 bases from J, leaving 21 bases between. Per germline, CDR1 SGDLS and CDR2 YYNGEE. The CDR3 has 17 residues.

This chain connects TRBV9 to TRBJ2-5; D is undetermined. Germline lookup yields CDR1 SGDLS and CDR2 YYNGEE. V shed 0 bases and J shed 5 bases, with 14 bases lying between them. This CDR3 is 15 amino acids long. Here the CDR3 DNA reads TGTGCCAGCAGCGTAGTAGGATCAGGCCGGGAGACCCAGTACTTC. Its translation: CASSVVGSGRETQYF.

The CDR3 region is CASSLDGAGFEQYF. The CDR3 DNA sequence: TGTGCCAGCAGCCTTGATGGGGCCGGGTTCGAGCAGTACTTC. The rearrangement uses TRBV5-4 and TRBJ2-7, with a tentative D call TRBD1 (5 bases). CDR3 length: 14 amino acids. Between the trimmed V and J ends, which lost 4 bases and 6 bases, there was a span of 17 bases. Per the germline V gene, CDR1 is SGHNT and CDR2 is YYREEE (reference sequence).

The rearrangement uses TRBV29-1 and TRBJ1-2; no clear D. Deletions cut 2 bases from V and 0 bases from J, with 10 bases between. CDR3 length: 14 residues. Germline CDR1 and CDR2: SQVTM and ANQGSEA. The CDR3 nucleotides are TGCAGCGTTGAAAGGTCAGATTCTAACTATGGCTACACCTTC. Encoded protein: CSVERSDSNYGYTF.